This T cell receptor (beta chain) was found in a study of cytomegalovirus exposure and HLA in healthy donors. The CDR3 has 15 amino acids. CDR1 is LNHNV and CDR2 is YYDKDF in the germline V gene (reference sequence). Trimming stripped 0 bases from V and 12 bases from J, with 17 bases between. The repertoire was sequenced with immunoSEQ multiplex PCR; TCRdb's copy has only in-frame clones and lacks some. The table shows 190,000 or so clones, with 65% to 85% occurring only once. The TCR comes from a woman younger than 30 in good health and CMV-seropositive. Sequencing was done on a sample of PBMCs. The chain combines TRBV15 with TRBJ1-4; D gene uncertain. CDR3 DNA: TGTGCCACCAGCAGAGAAGGCGGCATCAATGAGGAACTGTTTTTT. This translates into CATSREGGINEELFF. Based on the CDR3 plus reference TRBV15 and TRBJ1-4, the full variable domain is DAMVIQNPRYQVTQFGKPVTLSCSQTLNHNVMYWYQQKSSQAPKLLFHYYDKDFNNEADTPDNFQSRRPNTSFCFLDIRSPGLGDTAMYLCATSREGGINEELFFGSGTQLSVL.